The rows below give T cell receptor beta chains drawn from one sample of a study of blood T cell repertoires in COVID-19. Some clones are missing from TCRdb's copy, which holds only in-frame ones; the method was immunoSEQ multiplex PCR. This table holds around 190,000 clones, about 81% found once. The sequenced material came from PBMCs or T cells enriched from blood (not recorded which). The receptors here all came from a woman aged 25 to 45 who had recovered from COVID-19. Each CDR3 is given with its conserved first and last residue. D genes are given only for firm matches. Some rows mark clone size as missing; the rest say once, few, many or name a class of expanded clone.

D: NA; V: TRBV30; size: NA; J: TRBJ1-2; DNA: TGTGCCTGGAGTCTTGGAAGGGGATTAAAAGGCTACACCTTC; CDR3: CAWSLGRGLKGYTF
D: NA; V: TRBV13; size: NA; J: TRBJ2-1; DNA: TGTGCCAGCAGCTCCAGGGTATTGGAGTACAATGAGCAGTTCTTC; CDR3: CASSSRVLEYNEQFF
D: NA; V: TRBV2; size: once; J: TRBJ1-2; DNA: TGTGCCAGCAGTGAAGCTATGGGGGCGGGTGGATCCACCTTC; CDR3: CASSEAMGAGGSTF
D: TRBD1; V: TRBV24-1; size: NA; J: TRBJ2-2; DNA: TGTGCCACCAGTGATTTAGGGACAGGGGGTGCCGGGGAGCTGTTTTTT; CDR3: CATSDLGTGGAGELFF
D: TRBD1; V: TRBV7-2; size: NA; J: TRBJ1-1; DNA: TGTGCCAGCAGCTCACAGGGGAGAAACACTGAAGCTTTCTTT; CDR3: CASSSQGRNTEAFF
D: NA; V: TRBV19; size: NA; J: TRBJ2-7; DNA: TGTGCCAGTAGTATGGGACACGGGAACCCGTACGAGCAGTACTTC; CDR3: CASSMGHGNPYEQYF
D: NA; V: TRBV7-2; size: NA; J: TRBJ1-3; DNA: TGTGCCAGCAGCTCTCGACAGGTTTTCTCTGGAAACACCATATATTTT; CDR3: CASSSRQVFSGNTIYF
D: NA; V: TRBV7-3; size: NA; J: TRBJ2-1; DNA: TGTGCCAGCAGCCCGGTATCAGGGGAAGACAATGAGCAGTTCTTC; CDR3: CASSPVSGEDNEQFF
D: NA; V: TRBV5-1; size: NA; J: TRBJ1-3; DNA: TGCGCCAGCAGCTTAGCTACAGGGACTGGAAACACCATATATTTT; CDR3: CASSLATGTGNTIYF
D: TRBD1; V: TRBV19; size: NA; J: TRBJ1-4; DNA: TGTGCCAGTAGTATCTATGACAGGGGAGGTGAAAAACTGTTTTTT; CDR3: CASSIYDRGGEKLFF
D: NA; V: TRBV2; size: NA; J: TRBJ2-3; DNA: TGTGCCAGCAGTGTAACAATCACTACCGGCACAGATACGCAGTATTTT; CDR3: CASSVTITTGTDTQYF
D: TRBD2; V: TRBV4-2; size: NA; J: TRBJ2-1; DNA: TGTGCCAGCAGCCAAGATAGGGTTTGGACTAGCGGGCAGCAGTTCTTC; CDR3: CASSQDRVWTSGQQFF
D: TRBD1; V: TRBV23-1; size: NA; J: TRBJ1-2; DNA: TGCGCCAGCACCCGACAGGGCCGCCGGGTCTATGGCTACACCTTC; CDR3: CASTRQGRRVYGYTF
D: NA; V: TRBV11-3; size: NA; J: TRBJ2-2; DNA: TGTGCCAGCAGCGTTCCCCAGGGGAGCCTGGCCGGGGAGCTGTTTTTT; CDR3: CASSVPQGSLAGELFF
D: TRBD2; V: TRBV7-9; size: NA; J: TRBJ2-3; DNA: TGTGCCAGCAGCTTGCAGGGGACTAGCGGGAGCACAGATACGCAGTATTTT; CDR3: CASSLQGTSGSTDTQYF
D: NA; V: TRBV6-5; size: many; J: TRBJ1-5; DNA: TGTGCCAGCAGACCGACAGCCGGACAGCCCCAGCATTTT; CDR3: CASRPTAGQPQHF
D: NA; V: TRBV9; size: NA; J: TRBJ2-3; DNA: TGTGCCAGCAGCGGAGGGGGACAAGTCACAGATACGCAGTATTTT; CDR3: CASSGGGQVTDTQYF
D: TRBD2; V: TRBV5-1; size: NA; J: TRBJ2-1; DNA: TGCGCCAGCAGAACTAGCGGGGGGCCGGGGAATGAGCAGTTCTTC; CDR3: CASRTSGGPGNEQFF
D: TRBD1; V: TRBV25-1; size: NA; J: TRBJ2-6; DNA: TGTGCCAGCAGTCCAGGACAGGGACTCTCTGGGGCCAACGTCCTGACTTTC; CDR3: CASSPGQGLSGANVLTF
D: NA; V: TRBV6-1; size: NA; J: TRBJ1-6; DNA: TGTGCCAGCAGTGAAACTCTTCCCCATGACAGCCATAATTCACCCCTCCACTTT; CDR3: CASSETLPHDSHNSPLHF
D: TRBD1; V: TRBV6-6; size: NA; J: TRBJ2-7; DNA: TGTGCCAGCAGCTTCTCTCCGGGACAGGATTCCTACGAGCAGTACTTC; CDR3: CASSFSPGQDSYEQYF
D: NA; V: TRBV9; size: few; J: TRBJ1-1; DNA: TGTGCCAGCAGCTCCCGGGGGGGTAACACTGAAGCTTTCTTT; CDR3: CASSSRGGNTEAFF
D: TRBD1; V: TRBV15; size: NA; J: TRBJ1-3; DNA: TGTGCCACCAGCATCCCAGGGGGAGGAAACACCATATATTTT; CDR3: CATSIPGGGNTIYF
D: NA; V: TRBV20-1; size: NA; J: TRBJ1-1; DNA: TGCAGTGCTAGATCGGGTTCTGAAGCTTTCTTT; CDR3: CSARSGSEAFF
D: TRBD1; V: TRBV24-1; size: few; J: TRBJ1-1; DNA: TGTGCCACCTCGACAGGGCTGAACACTGAAGCTTTCTTT; CDR3: CATSTGLNTEAFF
D: NA; V: TRBV28; size: NA; J: TRBJ1-2; DNA: TGTGCCAGCAGACACCCACAAGGGGCCAGTCATCTCTATGGCTACACCTTC; CDR3: CASRHPQGASHLYGYTF
D: TRBD1; V: TRBV18; size: NA; J: TRBJ1-5; DNA: TGTGCCAGCTCACTGGGACAGGGGAACAATCAGCCCCAGCATTTT; CDR3: CASSLGQGNNQPQHF
D: TRBD2; V: TRBV7-2; size: NA; J: TRBJ2-3; DNA: TGTGCCAGCAGCCCGGGACTAGCGGGGCTTAGCACAGATACGCAGTATTTT; CDR3: CASSPGLAGLSTDTQYF
D: TRBD1; V: TRBV2; size: NA; J: TRBJ1-5; DNA: TGTGCCAGCAGCCTGACAGGGGACCAGCCCCAGCATTTT; CDR3: CASSLTGDQPQHF
D: TRBD1; V: TRBV30; size: NA; J: TRBJ1-2; DNA: TGTGCCTGGAGTGTACAGTCAGGGGGCCCCTATGGCTACACCTTC; CDR3: CAWSVQSGGPYGYTF
D: TRBD1; V: TRBV6-5; size: once; J: TRBJ1-4; DNA: TGTGCCAGCAGTCCGACAGGGGTTAATGAAAAACTGTTTTTT; CDR3: CASSPTGVNEKLFF
D: NA; V: TRBV7-2; size: NA; J: TRBJ2-3; DNA: TGTGCCAGCAGCTTAAGTGCGGGGCCCGATACGCAGTATTTT; CDR3: CASSLSAGPDTQYF
D: TRBD1; V: TRBV5-1; size: NA; J: TRBJ1-1; DNA: TGCGCCAGCAGTGTAGGGACAGGGACATTTGAAGCTTTCTTT; CDR3: CASSVGTGTFEAFF
D: NA; V: TRBV3-1/TRBV3-2; size: once; J: TRBJ2-1; DNA: TGTGCCAGCAGGACTCGGAGTTACAATGAGCAGTTCTTC; CDR3: CASRTRSYNEQFF
D: NA; V: TRBV3-1/TRBV3-2; size: once; J: TRBJ1-1; DNA: TGTGCCAGCAGCCAAGATAATCAGGCCTGGGCAGCTGAAGCTTTCTTT; CDR3: CASSQDNQAWAAEAFF
D: TRBD2; V: TRBV11-2; size: NA; J: TRBJ2-4; DNA: TGTGCCAGCAGCCGTAGCGGGGGGAAAGGCAACATTCAGTACTTC; CDR3: CASSRSGGKGNIQYF
D: NA; V: TRBV7-2; size: once; J: TRBJ1-3; DNA: TGTGCCAGCAGTTCCCGTTTGAGTGGAAACACCATATATTTT; CDR3: CASSSRLSGNTIYF